This TCR beta chain was obtained from a study of blood T cells in healthy people across ages (dated by TCRdb to 2015 to 2017). Looking at the study overall: Template switching captured roughly one uniquely barcoded TCR beta cDNA molecule per two T cells in model experiments. Using deep sequencing normalized with unique cDNA molecular identifiers, the study measured how TCR beta repertoire diversity changes with age. Four age groups were formed from the donors: young (average about 15 years), middle-aged (roughly 38), aged (around 62) and long-lived (around 82). To avoid experimental bias, donors of different ages were randomly spread across the sequencing lanes. Two additional independent replicas of 1 million unique cDNA reads from the same blood draw were analyzed for two donors (one aged 18 to 30 and one aged 80 or older). Overall results and qualifications from the work: The percentage of naive T cells measured by flow cytometry correlated strongly with observed TCR beta diversity. Bulk unsorted PBMC profiling prevented conclusive comparison of naive and antigen-experienced compartments. Because the CMV infection status of the donors was unknown, age-related changes in expanded clonotypes may potentially have been confounded. Compared with the aged group, more naive CD4+ T cells, fewer expanded clones and increased TCR diversity were shown by the long-lived group, suggesting age selection. Estimates of total diversity from one million sequenced T cells were regarded as lower bounds and underestimates. As age increased, observed TCR beta diversity per million T cells dropped in a roughly linear way, and a significant reduction was already evident by age 40.

This clonotype was counted between two and nine times. No cognate antigen has been identified for it. No base quality information exists; no much larger clone differs at one position. The library relied on 5' RACE. TCRdb names Illumina HiSeq 2500 as the instrument used. A second PCR of roughly 7 to 12 cycles was performed with a sample-barcoded 5' primer and a J-beta primer mix. A template-switch 5' adaptor carrying 12 random nucleotides introduced a unique molecular identifier onto each TCR beta cDNA molecule. At least 2.5 million CDR3-containing paired-end reads were obtained from each sample. First-strand cDNA was synthesized from all RNA with the Mint cDNA synthesis kit, primed by a TRBC-specific oligonucleotide. Following uracil-DNA glycosylase treatment, all cDNA underwent a first 18-cycle PCR with the universal primers M1SS and BC2_uni_R. The authors' pipeline ran thus. For normalization, 1 million high-quality reads were randomly selected from each sample, with every read carrying a distinct molecular identifier. Instead of being binned into consensus sequences, reads that shared molecular identifiers were thrown out. MiTCR, run with a Q25 quality threshold and the strictest error-elimination algorithm, handled CDR3 identification, clonotype clustering and error correction. A nonparametric unseen species model with Euler transformation was used to estimate a lower bound on total TCR beta diversity. The public reads were reprocessed in TCRdb via fastp at Q25 and MiXCR, keeping in-frame beta chains. One record per CDR3 amino acid sequence lists the most common genes and DNA. TCRdb's processing, not the study's, gives the V and J calls here. In all, the sample holds around 1,700,000 distinct CDR3 sequences, and roughly 30% of those were seen once. The top ten constitute 6.5% to 8.5% of the sample.

The CDR3 covers 15 residues, taking in both the cysteine and the phenylalanine. CDR3 DNA only is kept here, 45 bases in frame from base 1. V gives up 7 bases and J gives up 6 bases, and the segment between their germline ends measures 19 bases. The donors were 40 or so Caucasian individuals from Russia, aged roughly 6 to 100 years, who were systemically healthy. Each donor gave 9.5 to 10 milliliters of peripheral blood, drawn into EDTA-treated Vacutainer tubes. Ficoll-Paque density-gradient centrifugation was used to isolate PBMCs, with at least 6 million obtained per sample. Total RNA, at least 6 micrograms per sample, was extracted from PBMCs with Trizol reagent. The percentages of naive CD45RAhigh/CD27high T cells were determined by flow cytometry on a PBMC aliquot from every donor.

This TCR derives from a woman aged 25-40 years in good health. Sequenced: blood. The receptor chain draws on TRBV12-3 or TRBV12-4 and TRBJ2-1; a tentative D call is TRBD2 (5 bases match). The DNA sequence follows: TGTGCCAGCATGATGAGCGGAGCGGTGTCCAATGAGCAGTTCTTC. Its translation reads: CASMMSGAVSNEQFF.